This is a list of T cell receptor beta chains from one sample in a study of OX40 agonist ivuxolimab in advanced cancers. The repertoire was sequenced with immunoSEQ multiplex PCR; TCRdb's copy has only in-frame clones and lacks some. The sample lists 55,000 to 80,000 clones, 81% seen once, with about 1% in the top ten. The source was CD4+ or CD8+ T cells sorted from blood, collected in a trial of the OX40 agonist ivuxolimab. Receptors originate from an adult with an advanced solid tumor such as melanoma, head and neck, liver or kidney cancer. CDR3s include the opening cysteine and the closing phenylalanine or tryptophan. The D gene is left open where the match is weak. Rows give clone size only sometimes, using once, few, many, or a class for an expanded clone.

v_call: TRBV9; j_call: TRBJ2-1; d_call: NA; clone_size: NA; cdr3_aa: CASSPGSERGRWQFF; cdr3_nt: TGTGCCAGCAGCCCAGGATCAGAGAGGGGTAGATGGCAGTTCTTC
v_call: TRBV28; j_call: TRBJ2-7; d_call: NA; clone_size: NA; cdr3_aa: CASNLLDTEQYF; cdr3_nt: TGTGCCAGCAATCTACTAGATACCGAGCAGTACTTC
v_call: TRBV19; j_call: TRBJ2-5; d_call: NA; clone_size: NA; cdr3_aa: CASSITLDQETQYF; cdr3_nt: TGTGCCAGTAGTATTACGCTCGATCAAGAGACCCAGTACTTC
v_call: TRBV6-5; j_call: TRBJ2-2; d_call: NA; clone_size: NA; cdr3_aa: CASRRQISAGELFF; cdr3_nt: TGTGCCAGCAGGCGCCAAATCAGCGCCGGGGAGCTGTTTTTT
v_call: TRBV4-3; j_call: TRBJ1-2; d_call: TRBD1; clone_size: NA; cdr3_aa: CASSQDSTGGYYGYTF; cdr3_nt: TGCGCCAGCAGCCAAGACTCGACAGGGGGCTACTATGGCTACACCTTC
v_call: TRBV5-6; j_call: TRBJ1-6; d_call: NA; clone_size: NA; cdr3_aa: CASSLEIGGGSSPLHF; cdr3_nt: TGTGCCAGCAGCTTGGAGATAGGGGGAGGGAGCTCACCCCTCCACTTT
v_call: TRBV5-1; j_call: TRBJ2-1; d_call: TRBD2; clone_size: NA; cdr3_aa: CASSSLAGQSSYNEQFF; cdr3_nt: TGCGCCAGCAGCTCTCTAGCGGGGCAGAGCTCCTACAATGAGCAGTTCTTC
v_call: TRBV5-6; j_call: TRBJ1-6; d_call: NA; clone_size: NA; cdr3_aa: CASSLNNAPLHF; cdr3_nt: TGTGCCAGCAGCTTGAACAATGCACCCCTCCACTTT
v_call: TRBV18; j_call: TRBJ1-5; d_call: NA; clone_size: NA; cdr3_aa: CASSPPGIQNQPQHF; cdr3_nt: TGTGCCAGCTCACCCCCGGGAATACAAAATCAGCCCCAGCATTTT
v_call: TRBV9; j_call: TRBJ2-5; d_call: NA; clone_size: NA; cdr3_aa: CASSVGGFETQYF; cdr3_nt: TGTGCCAGCAGCGTAGGGGGGTTTGAGACCCAGTACTTC
v_call: TRBV7-9; j_call: TRBJ2-5; d_call: NA; clone_size: NA; cdr3_aa: CASSLSWQETQYF; cdr3_nt: TGTGCCAGCAGCTTAAGTTGGCAAGAGACCCAGTACTTC
v_call: TRBV18; j_call: TRBJ2-1; d_call: TRBD1; clone_size: NA; cdr3_aa: CASSPITGGGNEQFF; cdr3_nt: TGTGCCAGCTCACCAATCACAGGGGGTGGGAATGAGCAGTTCTTC
v_call: TRBV7-2; j_call: TRBJ2-1; d_call: TRBD2; clone_size: NA; cdr3_aa: CASSSGGSGASYNEQFF; cdr3_nt: TGTGCCAGCAGCTCGGGTGGTAGCGGGGCCTCCTACAATGAGCAGTTCTTC
v_call: TRBV30; j_call: TRBJ2-1; d_call: TRBD2; clone_size: NA; cdr3_aa: CAWRPLSGGGRYNEQFF; cdr3_nt: TGTGCCTGGAGGCCCCTTTCCGGGGGGGGGCGATACAATGAGCAGTTCTTC
v_call: TRBV1; j_call: TRBJ2-5; d_call: NA; clone_size: NA; cdr3_aa: CTSSQAAGGPREETQYF; cdr3_nt: TGCACCAGCAGCCAAGCTGCCGGGGGGCCTCGGGAAGAGACCCAGTACTTC
v_call: TRBV2; j_call: TRBJ2-5; d_call: TRBD1; clone_size: NA; cdr3_aa: CASNAGTGYSGETQYF; cdr3_nt: TGTGCCAGCAATGCGGGGACAGGGTATTCGGGAGAGACCCAGTACTTC
v_call: TRBV5-6; j_call: TRBJ1-2; d_call: TRBD1; clone_size: NA; cdr3_aa: CASSPQGGGYGYTF; cdr3_nt: TGTGCCAGCAGCCCCCAGGGGGGCGGCTATGGCTACACCTTC
v_call: TRBV25-1; j_call: TRBJ2-7; d_call: TRBD1; clone_size: NA; cdr3_aa: CASSDPGQASYEQYF; cdr3_nt: TGTGCCAGCAGTGATCCGGGACAGGCATCCTACGAGCAGTACTTC
v_call: TRBV5-6; j_call: TRBJ2-3; d_call: NA; clone_size: NA; cdr3_aa: CASSFILGGAASTDTQYF; cdr3_nt: TGTGCCAGCAGCTTCATTCTAGGGGGGGCCGCTAGCACAGATACGCAGTATTTT
v_call: TRBV14; j_call: TRBJ1-3; d_call: NA; clone_size: few; cdr3_aa: CASSQVMPRDSGNTIYF; cdr3_nt: TGTGCCAGCAGCCAAGTTATGCCCAGGGACTCTGGAAACACCATATATTTT
v_call: TRBV18; j_call: TRBJ1-5; d_call: NA; clone_size: once; cdr3_aa: CASSPQGQPQHF; cdr3_nt: TGTGCCAGCTCACCACAGGGTCAGCCCCAGCATTTT
v_call: TRBV7-2; j_call: TRBJ1-4; d_call: NA; clone_size: once; cdr3_aa: CASSPYAGFVEKLFF; cdr3_nt: TGTGCCAGCAGCCCCTACGCAGGGTTTGTAGAAAAACTGTTTTTT
v_call: TRBV29-1; j_call: TRBJ1-1; d_call: NA; clone_size: few; cdr3_aa: CSAIKGRPMNTEAFF; cdr3_nt: TGCAGCGCTATAAAGGGGCGGCCCATGAACACTGAAGCTTTCTTT
v_call: TRBV20-1; j_call: TRBJ2-7; d_call: NA; clone_size: NA; cdr3_aa: CSARQGIEQYF; cdr3_nt: TGCAGTGCTAGACAGGGAATCGAGCAGTACTTC
v_call: TRBV4-2; j_call: TRBJ2-6; d_call: TRBD1; clone_size: NA; cdr3_aa: CASTLDRAPSGANVLTF; cdr3_nt: TGTGCCAGCACCCTGGACAGGGCCCCCTCTGGGGCCAACGTCCTGACTTTC
v_call: TRBV2; j_call: TRBJ1-5; d_call: NA; clone_size: NA; cdr3_aa: CASSASRTTRIYQPQHF; cdr3_nt: TGTGCCAGCAGTGCCTCGCGGACCACAAGAATCTATCAGCCCCAGCATTTT
v_call: TRBV10-3; j_call: TRBJ2-3; d_call: NA; clone_size: NA; cdr3_aa: CAISLDKTDTQYF; cdr3_nt: TGTGCCATCAGCTTAGACAAAACAGATACGCAGTATTTT
v_call: TRBV7-9; j_call: TRBJ2-7; d_call: TRBD1; clone_size: NA; cdr3_aa: CASSLGQGNEQYF; cdr3_nt: TGTGCCAGCAGCCTGGGACAGGGCAACGAGCAGTACTTC
v_call: TRBV14; j_call: TRBJ1-6; d_call: NA; clone_size: NA; cdr3_aa: CASSQDSNRARNSPLHF; cdr3_nt: TGTGCCAGCAGCCAAGATTCGAACAGGGCCAGAAATTCACCCCTCCACTTT
v_call: TRBV19; j_call: TRBJ2-2; d_call: NA; clone_size: NA; cdr3_aa: CASRPVSNTGELFF; cdr3_nt: TGTGCCAGTAGGCCCGTTTCGAACACCGGGGAGCTGTTTTTT
v_call: TRBV5-1; j_call: TRBJ2-3; d_call: TRBD2; clone_size: NA; cdr3_aa: CASSLFSGDTDTQYF; cdr3_nt: TGCGCCAGCAGCTTGTTTAGCGGGGACACAGATACGCAGTATTTT
v_call: TRBV18; j_call: TRBJ1-5; d_call: TRBD1; clone_size: NA; cdr3_aa: CASTDRGLGNQPQHF; cdr3_nt: TGTGCCAGCACGGACAGGGGGCTTGGCAATCAGCCCCAGCATTTT
v_call: TRBV5-6; j_call: TRBJ1-2; d_call: NA; clone_size: NA; cdr3_aa: CASSAGTPNYGYTF; cdr3_nt: TGTGCCAGCAGCGCCGGGACACCCAACTATGGCTACACCTTC
v_call: TRBV19; j_call: TRBJ2-7; d_call: TRBD1; clone_size: NA; cdr3_aa: CASSKGQPQGHEQYF; cdr3_nt: TGTGCCAGTAGTAAGGGACAGCCCCAAGGCCACGAGCAGTACTTC
v_call: TRBV29-1; j_call: TRBJ2-7; d_call: TRBD1; clone_size: few; cdr3_aa: CSVEDRDRGTYEQYF; cdr3_nt: TGCAGCGTTGAGGACCGGGACAGGGGGACCTACGAGCAGTACTTC
v_call: TRBV9; j_call: TRBJ2-5; d_call: NA; clone_size: few; cdr3_aa: CASSPRPLGETQYF; cdr3_nt: TGTGCCAGCAGCCCCCGACCCCTGGGTGAGACCCAGTACTTC
v_call: TRBV6-1; j_call: TRBJ1-3; d_call: NA; clone_size: few; cdr3_aa: CASSVKGPFSGNTIYF; cdr3_nt: TGTGCCAGCAGTGTTAAGGGTCCCTTTTCCGGAAACACCATATATTTT
v_call: TRBV11-1; j_call: TRBJ2-3; d_call: TRBD2; clone_size: NA; cdr3_aa: CASSSRGGSDTQYF; cdr3_nt: TGTGCCAGCAGCTCTCGGGGGGGGTCAGATACGCAGTATTTT
v_call: TRBV7-4; j_call: TRBJ1-4; d_call: NA; clone_size: NA; cdr3_aa: CASSLADRYEKLFF; cdr3_nt: TGTGCCAGCAGCTTAGCAGACAGGTATGAAAAACTGTTTTTT
v_call: TRBV19; j_call: TRBJ1-5; d_call: NA; clone_size: NA; cdr3_aa: CASSDPRGIEPQHF; cdr3_nt: TGTGCCAGTAGTGACCCCAGAGGGATTGAGCCCCAGCATTTT
v_call: TRBV2; j_call: TRBJ1-1; d_call: NA; clone_size: NA; cdr3_aa: CTSRRDFMNTEAFF; cdr3_nt: TGTACCAGCAGACGGGATTTTATGAACACTGAAGCTTTCTTT
v_call: TRBV6-5; j_call: TRBJ1-1; d_call: NA; clone_size: few; cdr3_aa: CATGRGGPNTEAFF; cdr3_nt: TGTGCCACGGGAAGGGGCGGCCCGAACACTGAAGCTTTCTTT
v_call: TRBV7-2; j_call: TRBJ2-3; d_call: NA; clone_size: NA; cdr3_aa: CASSLVAPTDTQYF; cdr3_nt: TGTGCCAGCAGCTTAGTAGCCCCCACAGATACGCAGTATTTT
v_call: TRBV6-5; j_call: TRBJ1-6; d_call: NA; clone_size: NA; cdr3_aa: CASSYSPADNSPLHF; cdr3_nt: TGTGCCAGCAGTTACTCGCCAGCAGATAATTCACCCCTCCACTTT
v_call: TRBV23-1; j_call: TRBJ1-2; d_call: NA; clone_size: NA; cdr3_aa: CASSQSTESSEEDGYTF; cdr3_nt: TGCGCCAGCAGTCAATCGACGGAGTCCTCGGAAGAAGATGGCTACACCTTC
v_call: TRBV28; j_call: TRBJ1-2; d_call: TRBD1; clone_size: NA; cdr3_aa: CASNSWAGGGFLSGYTF; cdr3_nt: TGTGCCAGCAACTCATGGGCAGGGGGCGGGTTCCTATCGGGCTACACCTTC
v_call: TRBV7-9; j_call: TRBJ1-1; d_call: NA; clone_size: NA; cdr3_aa: CASSLPLGTEAFF; cdr3_nt: TGTGCCAGCAGCTTACCGCTGGGCACTGAAGCTTTCTTT
v_call: TRBV7-9; j_call: TRBJ1-4; d_call: TRBD1; clone_size: NA; cdr3_aa: CASSLGTGVNEKLFF; cdr3_nt: TGTGCCAGCAGCTTAGGGACAGGGGTTAATGAAAAACTGTTTTTT
v_call: TRBV18; j_call: TRBJ2-1; d_call: NA; clone_size: NA; cdr3_aa: CASSDRYNEQFF; cdr3_nt: TGTGCCAGCTCAGACCGCTACAATGAGCAGTTCTTC
v_call: TRBV4-3; j_call: TRBJ2-2; d_call: NA; clone_size: NA; cdr3_aa: CASSQDFTGELFF; cdr3_nt: TGCGCCAGCAGCCAAGATTTTACCGGGGAGCTGTTTTTT
v_call: TRBV7-2; j_call: TRBJ2-1; d_call: NA; clone_size: NA; cdr3_aa: CASSFVGANEQFF; cdr3_nt: TGTGCCAGCAGCTTCGTGGGGGCTAATGAGCAGTTCTTC
v_call: TRBV5-1; j_call: TRBJ2-3; d_call: NA; clone_size: once; cdr3_aa: CASRQGTSTDTQYF; cdr3_nt: TGCGCCAGCAGACAGGGGACTAGCACAGATACGCAGTATTTT
v_call: TRBV7-2; j_call: TRBJ1-2; d_call: TRBD1; clone_size: few; cdr3_aa: CASSYDRGSLDGYTF; cdr3_nt: TGTGCCAGCAGCTACGACAGGGGTTCGTTGGATGGCTACACCTTC
v_call: TRBV7-8; j_call: TRBJ1-3; d_call: NA; clone_size: NA; cdr3_aa: CASSRGWGAGNTIYF; cdr3_nt: TGTGCCAGCAGCCGAGGATGGGGGGCTGGAAACACCATATATTTT
v_call: TRBV14; j_call: TRBJ1-1; d_call: NA; clone_size: NA; cdr3_aa: CASSQLGGSENTEAFF; cdr3_nt: TGTGCCAGCAGCCAACTAGGGGGGAGTGAGAACACTGAAGCTTTCTTT
v_call: TRBV29-1; j_call: TRBJ2-5; d_call: TRBD2; clone_size: NA; cdr3_aa: CSVYPGLPVETQYF; cdr3_nt: TGCAGCGTTTACCCGGGACTACCAGTAGAGACCCAGTACTTC
v_call: TRBV19; j_call: TRBJ1-1; d_call: NA; clone_size: NA; cdr3_aa: CASMRGGTEAFF; cdr3_nt: TGTGCCAGTATGAGGGGGGGAACTGAAGCTTTCTTT
v_call: TRBV9; j_call: TRBJ2-7; d_call: NA; clone_size: NA; cdr3_aa: CASSVEISSSYEQYF; cdr3_nt: TGTGCCAGCAGCGTAGAAATCTCGAGCTCCTACGAGCAGTACTTC
v_call: TRBV10-1; j_call: TRBJ1-1; d_call: TRBD1; clone_size: few; cdr3_aa: CAGRGHTEAFF; cdr3_nt: TGCGCCGGAAGGGGGCACACTGAAGCTTTCTTT